Many counts were recorded for the clone carrying this T cell receptor (beta chain). This sample was included in a study of early T cells in non-severe SARS-CoV-2 infection. TCRdb analysed the 5' RACE reads with MiXCR anew, one entry per CDR3 protein. The table shows tens of thousands of distinct CDR3 sequences, with under 7.5% occurring only once. Sequences were obtained from whole blood. The sequence came from an adult who was a healthcare worker with PCR-confirmed SARS-CoV-2 infection or an uninfected control (not recorded which).

The CDR3 bases are TGTGCCAGCAGCGTAGGACAGAGCGATAATTCACCCCTCCACTTT. Protein product: CASSVGQSDNSPLHF. The genes are TRBV9 and TRBJ1-6, with TRBD1 as a possible D gene (5 bases). Trimming pared 0 bases from V and 5 bases from J, leaving 9 bases between. This CDR3 region has 15 residues. The germline CDR1 and CDR2 sequences are SGDLS and YYNGEE.